This TCR beta chain derives from a study of CD8 T cells in Susac syndrome. The authors reverse transcribed roughly 0.5 to 1 ug RNA with random hexamers. immunoSEQ multiplex PCR amplified TCR beta CDR3 across 54 Vbeta, 13 Jbeta. MiXCR was run by TCRdb on the immunoSEQ multiplex PCR reads, yielding one entry per CDR3 protein. The table records about 170,000 distinct CDR3 sequences, 80% to 95% of them present only once. CD8+ and CD4+ T cells from blood underwent TCR beta sequencing. The ends lost 3 bases at V and 5 bases at J; junction bases unmatched: 6. In germline, CDR1 is MDHEN, CDR2 SYDVKM. This CDR3 is built from 15 residues.

What was sequenced was CD4+ T cells from PBMCs. The rearrangement links TRBV28 to TRBJ2-1; 8 bases are shared with TRBD1. This clonotype was obtained from a human donor with multiple sclerosis. CDR3 amino acids: CASSFYRGNHNEQFF. The CDR3, as DNA: TGTGCCAGCAGTTTTTACAGGGGGAACCACAATGAGCAGTTCTTC.